This entry is about one T cell receptor beta chain. This clone was detected only a few times. Its binding antigen is unknown. Per-base qualities were not stored, and no clone one base away is much larger. The CDR3 regions of human TCRbeta chains were analyzed by immunosequencing. For the original study's pipeline: Repertoire TCRs were matched against a reference library of SARS-CoV-2-specific TCRs generated with the MIRA antigen-specificity platform. Breadth was defined as the fraction of unique TCRs that were SARS-CoV-2-associated. Depth was defined as the fraction of total T cells that were SARS-CoV-2-associated. Using the MIRA data, each spike-specific TCR was assigned both to the spike region to which the TCR was reactive and to a CD4 or CD8 class. Log10-transformed breadth and depth values were compared by one-way ANOVA with Sidak's multiple comparisons tests. Imported from immuneACCESS, the table was reduced by TCRdb to in-frame sequences with V and J called. These copies leave out some clones; in studies compared against another copy, an unresolved V gene accounts for under half, and the cause of the remainder is not known. The V and J calls and the clone size are those of that table, but D and trimming were determined from the DNA. This sample lists approximately 140,000 clones; about 92% were detected once. Together, the top ten hold approximately 3.3% of the sample.

This specimen's time point label, interpreted: about 28 days (+/-7) after the second vaccine dose. AZD1222 recipients whose second dose came at about 4 weeks and those whose second dose came at about 12 weeks were combined into one group, since spike-specific TCR depth and breadth did not differ between the two schedules. Samples from vaccinated people were obtained from the UK trials COV001 and COV002, which included a single-blind randomized controlled phase 2/3 trial of AZD1222 (ChAdOx1 nCoV-19) in healthy adults. For TCRbeta chain sequencing, PBMC samples from trial participants were taken at day 0 and at day 28 after the second dose. Ends trimmed: V by 3 bases, J by 3 bases; bases unmatched to a gene: 7. The CDR3 runs 14 amino acids, cysteine and phenylalanine included. CDR3 DNA only is kept here, 42 bases in frame from base 1. Per the germline V gene (reference sequence), DFQATT is the CDR1 and SNEGSKA is the CDR2.

The sample belongs to a study of T cell responses to AZD1222 COVID-19 vaccine (dated by TCRdb to the early 2020s). Regarding the complete study: A total of roughly 240 trial participants underwent TCR sequencing, of whom around 200 received two doses of AZD1222 and about 26 received two doses of the MenACWY control vaccine. Trial participants were enrolled by age into subgroups of 18-55, 56-69 and 70-plus years, and about 150, 27 and 61 TCR-sequenced participants, respectively, were included in these subgroups. Study-wide conclusions, independent of this receptor: No day 14 peak-response samples were available, so repertoires were characterized only after the peak T cell response. Conclusions about previously exposed vaccinees are limited because only six or seven AZD1222 recipients were SARS-CoV-2 seropositive at baseline. Vaccine-associated CD4 TCRs spanned the whole spike protein, with dominant responses in regions 160-218 and 743-854. Reportedly, almost half of the unique spike-specific TCRs recognized epitopes lying outside the regions that are mutated in the B.1.351 and B.1.1.7 variants. After two AZD1222 doses, both the breadth and the depth of spike-specific TCRs were significantly higher than at day 0 and than in MenACWY recipients. Most participants were white British and females outnumbered males, and the authors suggested that clonal diversity may have been underestimated. In the small 56-69-year group, the increase in depth fell short of significance, most likely because of low power.

The receptor's source is an adult who received the AZD1222 COVID-19 vaccine. The material was peripheral blood, obtained 28 days after the second AZD1222 dose. Recombination linked TRBV20-1 to TRBJ2-7; 8 junctional bases match TRBD2. At the DNA level, the sequence is TGCAGTGCTAGTTCGGCTAGCGGGTTCTACGAGCAGTACTTC. It translates as CSASSASGFYEQYF.